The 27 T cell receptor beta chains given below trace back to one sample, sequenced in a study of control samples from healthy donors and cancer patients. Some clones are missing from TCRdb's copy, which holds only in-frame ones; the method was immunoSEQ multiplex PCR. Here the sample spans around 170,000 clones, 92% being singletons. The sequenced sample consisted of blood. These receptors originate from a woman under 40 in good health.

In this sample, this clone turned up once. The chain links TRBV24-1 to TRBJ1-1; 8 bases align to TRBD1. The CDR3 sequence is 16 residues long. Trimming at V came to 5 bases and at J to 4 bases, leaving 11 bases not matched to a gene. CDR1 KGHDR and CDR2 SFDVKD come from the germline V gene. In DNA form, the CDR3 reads TGTGCCACCAGTGGTCGGACCCAGACAGGGGCCACTGAAGCTTTCTTT. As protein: CATSGRTQTGATEAFF.

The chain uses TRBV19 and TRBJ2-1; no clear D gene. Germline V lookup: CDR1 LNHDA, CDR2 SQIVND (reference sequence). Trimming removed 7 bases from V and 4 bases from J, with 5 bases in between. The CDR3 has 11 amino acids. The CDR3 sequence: CASMVYNEQFF. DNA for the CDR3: TGTGCCAGTATGGTTTACAATGAGCAGTTCTTC. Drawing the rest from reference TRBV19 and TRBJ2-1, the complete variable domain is DGGITQSPKYLFRKEGQNVTLSCEQNLNHDAMYWYRQDPGQGLRLIYYSQIVNDFQKGDIAEGYSVSREKKESFPLTVTSAQKNPTAFYLCASMVYNEQFFGPGTRLTVL.

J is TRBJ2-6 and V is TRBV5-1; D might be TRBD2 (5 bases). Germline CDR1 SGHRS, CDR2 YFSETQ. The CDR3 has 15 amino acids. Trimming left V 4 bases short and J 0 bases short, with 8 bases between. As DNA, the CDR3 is TGCGCCAGCAGCCCCAGCGGCTCTGGGGCCAACGTCCTGACTTTC. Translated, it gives CASSPSGSGANVLTF. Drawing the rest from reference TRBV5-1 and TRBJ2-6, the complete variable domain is KAGVTQTPRYLIKTRGQQVTLSCSPISGHRSVSWYQQTPGQGLQFLFEYFSETQRNKGNFPGRFSGRQFSNSRSEMNVSTLELGDSALYLCASSPSGSGANVLTFGAGSRLTVL.

The CDR3 DNA follows: TGTGCCAGTAGACGACTAGCGGACTCCTACGAGCAGTACTTC. Protein product: CASRRLADSYEQYF. The chain joins TRBV19 to TRBJ2-7; 9 bases line up with TRBD2. Germline CDR1 reads LNHDA; CDR2 reads SQIVND (reference sequence). CDR3 length equals 14 residues. V trimming: 6 bases; J trimming: 0 bases; junction bases outside the gene matches: 3. Variable domain in full (rest from reference TRBV19 and TRBJ2-7): DGGITQSPKYLFRKEGQNVTLSCEQNLNHDAMYWYRQDPGQGLRLIYYSQIVNDFQKGDIAEGYSVSREKKESFPLTVTSAQKNPTAFYLCASRRLADSYEQYFGPGTRLTVT.

CDR3 residues: CSVTWGGIYEQYF. CDR3 nucleotide sequence: TGCAGCGTAACATGGGGGGGGATCTACGAGCAGTACTTC. V usage is TRBV29-1 and J usage is TRBJ2-7; 7 bases are a match to TRBD2. The germline V gene has CDR1 SQVTM and CDR2 ANQGSEA. CDR3 length: 13 amino acids. After removal of 6 bases from V and 3 bases from J, the junction contained 8 bases not matched to a gene.

The CDR3 is CASHPRAGDMNTEAFF. CDR3 coding DNA: TGTGCCAGCCACCCACGGGCAGGGGACATGAACACTGAAGCTTTCTTT. The chain uses TRBV5-6 and TRBJ1-1, with D tentatively TRBD1 (6 bases). This CDR3 spans 16 amino acids. Deletions cut 7 bases from V and 0 bases from J, with 19 bases between. Germline lookup yields CDR1 SGHDT and CDR2 YYEEEE.

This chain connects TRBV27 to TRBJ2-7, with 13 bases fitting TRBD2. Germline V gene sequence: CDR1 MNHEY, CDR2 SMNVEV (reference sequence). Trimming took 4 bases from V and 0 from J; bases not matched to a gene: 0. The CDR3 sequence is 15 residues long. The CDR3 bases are TGTGCCAGCAGTTGGACTAGCGGGAGCTCCTACGAGCAGTACTTC. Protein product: CASSWTSGSSYEQYF.

CDR3 region: CASSLDGRGNNEQFF. The CDR3 DNA follows: TGTGCCAGCAGCTTGGACGGGAGGGGGAACAATGAGCAGTTCTTC. The chain combines TRBV5-4 with TRBJ2-1; TRBD2 aligns across 8 bases. V trimming: 0 bases; J trimming: 5 bases; junction bases outside the gene matches: 4. Germline CDR1 and CDR2: SGHNT and YYREEE (reference sequence). The CDR3 totals 15 residues.

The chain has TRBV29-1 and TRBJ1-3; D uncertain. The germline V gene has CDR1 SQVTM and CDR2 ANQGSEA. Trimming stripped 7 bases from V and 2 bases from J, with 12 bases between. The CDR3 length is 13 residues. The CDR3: CSGSLGTGNTIYF. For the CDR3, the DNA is TGCAGCGGTTCCTTGGGTACTGGAAACACCATATATTTT.

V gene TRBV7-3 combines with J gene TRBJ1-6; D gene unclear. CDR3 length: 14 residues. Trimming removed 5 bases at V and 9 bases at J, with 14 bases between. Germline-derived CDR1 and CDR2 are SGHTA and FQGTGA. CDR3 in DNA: TGTGCCAGCAGCCAAGCGGGTACCGGTTCACCCCTCCACTTT. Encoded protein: CASSQAGTGSPLHF.

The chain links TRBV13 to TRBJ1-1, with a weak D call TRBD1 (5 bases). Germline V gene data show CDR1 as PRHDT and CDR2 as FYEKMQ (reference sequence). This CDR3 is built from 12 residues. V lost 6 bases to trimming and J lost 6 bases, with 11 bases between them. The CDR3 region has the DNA TGTGCCAGCAGTCATGGGGGTTCTGAAGCTTTCTTT. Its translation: CASSHGGSEAFF. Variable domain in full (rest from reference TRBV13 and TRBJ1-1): AAGVIQSPRHLIKEKRETATLKCYPIPRHDTVYWYQQGPGQDPQFLISFYEKMQSDKGSIPDRFSAQQFSDYHSELNMSSLELGDSALYFCASSHGGSEAFFGQGTRLTVV.

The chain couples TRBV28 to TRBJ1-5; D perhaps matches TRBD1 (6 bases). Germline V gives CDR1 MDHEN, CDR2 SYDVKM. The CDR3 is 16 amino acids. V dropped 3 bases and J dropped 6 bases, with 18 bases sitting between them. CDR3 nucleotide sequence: TGTGCCAGCAGTTTGACAGGTTTGGGTTGGGTTCAGCCCCAGCATTTT. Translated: CASSLTGLGWVQPQHF.

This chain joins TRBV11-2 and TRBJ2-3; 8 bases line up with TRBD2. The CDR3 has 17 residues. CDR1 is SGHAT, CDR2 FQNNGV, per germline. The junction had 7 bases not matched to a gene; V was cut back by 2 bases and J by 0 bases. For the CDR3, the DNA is TGTGCCAGCAGCTTAAGGCTGGCGGGAGGTAGCACAGATACGCAGTATTTT. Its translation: CASSLRLAGGSTDTQYF.

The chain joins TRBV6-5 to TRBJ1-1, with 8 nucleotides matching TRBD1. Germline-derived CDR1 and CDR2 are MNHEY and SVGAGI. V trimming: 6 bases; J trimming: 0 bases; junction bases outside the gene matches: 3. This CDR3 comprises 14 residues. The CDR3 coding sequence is TGTGCCAGCAGCGGGACAGGCTTGAACACTGAAGCTTTCTTT. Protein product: CASSGTGLNTEAFF.

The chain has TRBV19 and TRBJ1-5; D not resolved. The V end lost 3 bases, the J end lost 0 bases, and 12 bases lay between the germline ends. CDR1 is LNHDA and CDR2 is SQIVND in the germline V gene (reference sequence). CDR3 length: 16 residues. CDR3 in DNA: TGTGCCAGTAGTATCATGGGAACTTATAGCAATCAGCCCCAGCATTTT. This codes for CASSIMGTYSNQPQHF.

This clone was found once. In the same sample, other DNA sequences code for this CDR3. The CDR3 region is CASSLGGLNTEAFF. CDR3 sequence (DNA): TGCGCCAGCAGCTTGGGGGGATTGAACACTGAAGCTTTCTTT. The chain has TRBV5-1 and TRBJ1-1; no clear D gene. This CDR3 spans 14 amino acids. Germline CDR1 reads SGHRS; CDR2 reads YFSETQ. The germline V and J ends were trimmed by 0 bases and 0 bases, with 6 bases remaining between them. Full variable domain (missing parts from reference TRBV5-1 and TRBJ1-1): KAGVTQTPRYLIKTRGQQVTLSCSPISGHRSVSWYQQTPGQGLQFLFEYFSETQRNKGNFPGRFSGRQFSNSRSEMNVSTLELGDSALYLCASSLGGLNTEAFFGQGTRLTVV.

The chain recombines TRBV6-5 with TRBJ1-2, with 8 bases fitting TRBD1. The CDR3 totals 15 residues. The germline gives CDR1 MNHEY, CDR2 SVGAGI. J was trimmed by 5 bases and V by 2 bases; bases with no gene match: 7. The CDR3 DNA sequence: TGTGCCAGCAGTTACCGGACAGGGAGGGGGTATGGCTACACCTTC. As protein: CASSYRTGRGYGYTF.

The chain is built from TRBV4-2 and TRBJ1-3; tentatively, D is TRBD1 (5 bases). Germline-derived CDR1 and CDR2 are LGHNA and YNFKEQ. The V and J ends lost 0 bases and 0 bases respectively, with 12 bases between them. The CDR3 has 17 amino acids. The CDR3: CASSQDWGFYSGNTIYF. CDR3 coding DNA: TGTGCCAGCAGCCAAGATTGGGGCTTCTACTCTGGAAACACCATATATTTT.

The CDR3 loop is CASSLERQGRDGYTF. For the CDR3, the DNA is TGTGCCAGCAGCTTAGAACGACAGGGGCGTGATGGCTACACCTTC. The rearrangement links TRBV7-2 to TRBJ1-2; 8 bases are shared with TRBD1. The junction had 7 bases not matched to a gene; V was cut back by 1 base and J by 6 bases. CDR3 size: 15 residues. Germline V gives CDR1 SGHTA, CDR2 FQGNSA.

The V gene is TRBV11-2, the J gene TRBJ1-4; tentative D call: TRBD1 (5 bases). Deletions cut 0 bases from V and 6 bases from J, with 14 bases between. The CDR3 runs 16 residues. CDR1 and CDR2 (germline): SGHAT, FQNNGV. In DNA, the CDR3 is TGTGCCAGCAGCTTAGACTTGGTTGGGACTCATGAAAAACTGTTTTTT. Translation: CASSLDLVGTHEKLFF.

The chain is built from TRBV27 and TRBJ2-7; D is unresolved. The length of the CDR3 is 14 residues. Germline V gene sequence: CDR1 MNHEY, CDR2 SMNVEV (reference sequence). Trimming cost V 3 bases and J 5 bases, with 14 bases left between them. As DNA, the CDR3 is TGTGCCAGCAGTTTGTACCTCCCCCCCCACGAGCAGTACTTC. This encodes CASSLYLPPHEQYF.

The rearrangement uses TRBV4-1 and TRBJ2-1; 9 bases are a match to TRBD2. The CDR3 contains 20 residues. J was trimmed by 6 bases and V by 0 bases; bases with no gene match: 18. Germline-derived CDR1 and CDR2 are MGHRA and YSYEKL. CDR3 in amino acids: CASSQDRGLARWGPGNEQFF. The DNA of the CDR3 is TGCGCCAGCAGCCAAGATCGGGGACTAGCCAGGTGGGGTCCTGGCAATGAGCAGTTCTTC.

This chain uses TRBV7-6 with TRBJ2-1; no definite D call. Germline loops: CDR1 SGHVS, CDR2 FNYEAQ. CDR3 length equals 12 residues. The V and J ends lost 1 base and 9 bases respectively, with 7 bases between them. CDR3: CASSLVGGEQFF. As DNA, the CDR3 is TGTGCCAGCAGCTTAGTCGGCGGTGAGCAGTTCTTC.

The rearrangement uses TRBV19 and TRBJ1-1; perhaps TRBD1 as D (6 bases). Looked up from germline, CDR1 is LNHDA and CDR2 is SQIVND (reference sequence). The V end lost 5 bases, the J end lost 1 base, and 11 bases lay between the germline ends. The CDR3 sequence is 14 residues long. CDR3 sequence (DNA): TGTGCCAGTAGTTTCGGACAGAGGAACACTGAAGCTTTCTTT. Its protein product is CASSFGQRNTEAFF.

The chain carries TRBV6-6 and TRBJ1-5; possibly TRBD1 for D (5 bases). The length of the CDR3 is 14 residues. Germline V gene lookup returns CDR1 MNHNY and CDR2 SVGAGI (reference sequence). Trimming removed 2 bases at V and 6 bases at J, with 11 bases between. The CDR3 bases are TGTGCCAGCAGTTACGCGGAGGGGCTTCAGCCCCAGCATTTT. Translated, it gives CASSYAEGLQPQHF.

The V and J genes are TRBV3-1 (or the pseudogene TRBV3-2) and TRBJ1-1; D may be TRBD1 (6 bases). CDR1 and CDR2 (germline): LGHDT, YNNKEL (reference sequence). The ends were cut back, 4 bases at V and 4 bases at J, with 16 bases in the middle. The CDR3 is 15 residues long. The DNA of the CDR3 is TGTGCCAGCAGCCGGAGGGGGGCTCAGGGCACTGAAGCTTTCTTT. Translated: CASSRRGAQGTEAFF.

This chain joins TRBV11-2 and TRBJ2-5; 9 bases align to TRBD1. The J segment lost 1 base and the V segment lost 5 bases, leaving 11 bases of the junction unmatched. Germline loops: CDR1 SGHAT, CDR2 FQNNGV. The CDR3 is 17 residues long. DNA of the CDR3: TGTGCCAGCAGCCCCTACCCCGGGACAGGGATCCAAGAGACCCAGTACTTC. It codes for CASSPYPGTGIQETQYF.